This T cell receptor (delta chain) was found in a study of γδ T cells in repeated Plasmodium falciparum infection. The V gene's germline CDR1 is TSWWSYY and CDR2 QGS. The CDR3 runs 15 residues. The V segment lost 3 bases and the J segment 7 bases; nucleotides outside the gene matches: 8. This clone showed up many times. TCRdb ran CATT on the multiplex PCR reads. The table includes 90,000 to 95,000 delta-chain clones, 0.9% to 1% detected once. Gammadelta T cells were flow-sorted from PBMC into Vgamma9/Vdelta2+ and Vdelta2-negative populations for bulk analysis. Input material: gamma-delta T cells from blood. The chain combines TRDV1 with TRDJ1, with TRDD3 matching 10 bases. The J gene comes from matching the DNA to germline here; TCRdb lacks it. The origin of this receptor is a pool of human donors (malaria-infected and uninfected, not separated). The CDR3 protein is CALGDSTVGDTKLIF. The CDR3, as DNA: TGTGCTCTTGGGGATTCTACGGTGGGGGATACTAAACTCATCTTT.